The clone carrying this TCR beta chain came up a few times. Its antigen is as yet unknown. All of the isolated RNA was reverse transcribed, so expressed TCRB transcripts were sequenced. TCRdb's table, derived via immunoSEQ multiplex PCR, lists solely in-frame clones and lacks some. The table records about 150,000 clones, approximately 8.1% of them present only once. Germline values: CDR1 SGHRS, CDR2 YFSETQ. The CDR3 sequence is 14 residues long. Deletions cut 4 bases from V and 5 bases from J, with 15 bases between. The sample belongs to a study of beta chain features in type 1 diabetes. Whole-study results and caveats: VDJ junctions from type 1 diabetes patients carried fewer insertions and larger deletions.

This receptor was obtained from a man between 18 and 35 years old in good health. Material for sequencing was central memory CD4+ T cells from blood. This sequence joins TRBV5-1 and TRBJ2-5; D not resolved. CDR3 DNA sequence: TGCGCCAGCAGCCTCGGCAATCTGGAGGAGACCCAGTACTTC. As protein: CASSLGNLEETQYF.